The clone carrying this TCR beta chain has only a few counts. Its specificity is not known. Only in-frame clones appear in the TCRdb table, and some are missing; sequencing was by immunoSEQ multiplex PCR. The table shows 100,000 to 150,000 clones, with more than 80% occurring only once. These data come from a study of T cell responses to AZD1222 COVID-19 vaccine. Study-level findings and limits: The sample set comprised mostly white British donors with more females, and clonal diversity was possibly underestimated. Receipt of two AZD1222 doses was followed by a rise in Spike-specific TCR breadth and depth.

The study pooled second doses at about 4 or about 12 weeks. Specimen: peripheral blood, collected 28 days after the second AZD1222 dose. The origin of this receptor is an adult who received the AZD1222 COVID-19 vaccine.

The CDR3 protein is CASSSTYGTSQTGELFF. The CDR3 DNA reads TGTGCCAGCAGTAGCACCTACGGGACTAGCCAAACCGGGGAGCTGTTTTTT. The chain is built from TRBV28 and TRBJ2-2, with 9 bases identical to TRBD2. The CDR3 extends over 17 amino acids. Trimming took 5 bases from V and 5 from J; bases not matched to a gene: 12. Germline V CDR1 and CDR2: MDHEN, SYDVKM.